This passage covers 17 T cell receptor beta chains from one sample sequenced in a study of cytotoxic CD8 clonotypes in ibrutinib-treated CLL. Clones were read by immunoSEQ multiplex PCR, and TCRdb kept only the in-frame ones, dropping some. The sample yields about 24,000 clones, over 55% seen once. This specimen was PBMCs, taken after 12 months of ibrutinib treatment. The receptors here all came from a human donor with chronic lymphocytic leukemia.

The gene calls are TRBV11-2 and TRBJ2-7, with D unresolved. CDR1 and CDR2 (germline): SGHAT, FQNNGV. The CDR3 sequence is 13 residues long. V was clipped by 4 bases and J by 3 bases, with 10 bases between them. The CDR3 nucleotides are TGTGCCAGCAGCTCCGGTGATTACTACGAGCAGTACTTC. The encoded protein is CASSSGDYYEQYF.

This clone occurred a few times. This chain's CDR3 is CASSEGEGGNQPQHF. In DNA, the CDR3 is TGTGCCAGCAGTGAAGGGGAGGGTGGCAATCAGCCCCAGCATTTT. The V gene is TRBV6-1, the J gene TRBJ1-5; D gene ambiguous. V gave up 1 base and J gave up 2 bases, with 9 bases separating them. This CDR3 contains 15 residues. The germline CDR1 and CDR2 sequences are MNHNS and SASEGT.

The CDR3 bases are TGTGCCAGCAGCTTACCGGGACAGGAGATCTATGGCTACACCTTC. Protein: CASSLPGQEIYGYTF. V gene TRBV14 combines with J gene TRBJ1-2; 8 bases agree with TRBD1. Germline lookup yields CDR1 SGHDN and CDR2 FVKESK. V trimming: 5 bases; J trimming: 4 bases; junction bases outside the gene matches: 9. The CDR3 has 15 residues.

The chain recombines TRBV6-5 with TRBJ1-6; D is uncertain. V lost 6 bases to trimming and J lost 0 bases, with 6 bases between them. The CDR3 runs to 14 residues. Germline CDR1 reads MNHEY; CDR2 reads SVGAGI. For the CDR3, the DNA is TGTGCCAGCAGCAGGAGCTCCTATAATTCACCCCTCCACTTT. Protein sequence: CASSRSSYNSPLHF.

The CDR3 loop reads CSRRDRGSYNEQFF. The DNA for the CDR3 is TGCAGCCGCCGGGACAGGGGTTCCTACAATGAGCAGTTCTTC. The chain carries TRBV29-1 and TRBJ2-1, with TRBD1 matching 10 bases. Trimming removed 8 bases from V and 1 base from J; junction bases left unmatched: 5. The CDR3 consists of 14 residues. Per germline, CDR1 SQVTM and CDR2 ANQGSEA.

This clone appeared a few times. This rearrangement joins TRBV5-4 to TRBJ2-1; 9 bases agree with TRBD1. CDR3 size: 16 residues. Germline V lookup: CDR1 SGHNT, CDR2 YYREEE (reference sequence). V lost 4 bases to trimming and J lost 1 base; unmatched junction nucleotides: 6. This CDR3 reads CASSTPGQGSYNEQFF. The CDR3 bases are TGTGCCAGCAGCACCCCGGGACAGGGATCCTACAATGAGCAGTTCTTC.

CDR3 sequence reads: CASSIVETGGGEQFF. The CDR3 nucleotides read TGTGCCAGTAGTATAGTGGAGACAGGGGGCGGTGAGCAGTTCTTC. The chain combines TRBV19 with TRBJ2-1, with TRBD1 matching 10 bases. The V and J ends lost 1 base and 9 bases, in that order; junction bases with no gene match: 6. The CDR3 runs to 15 residues. Germline-derived CDR1 and CDR2 are LNHDA and SQIVND (reference sequence).

This chain connects TRBV29-1 to TRBJ2-1, with 8 nucleotides matching TRBD2. V trimming: 6 bases; J trimming: 3 bases; junction bases outside the gene matches: 7. The CDR3 totals 14 residues. Germline V gene sequence: CDR1 SQVTM, CDR2 ANQGSEA. CDR3 DNA: TGCAGCGTCCAGCAGCGGGGGATCTACAATGAGCAGTTCTTC. Protein product: CSVQQRGIYNEQFF.

The chain uses TRBV10-1 and TRBJ2-5; 7 bases map to TRBD2. Germline loops: CDR1 WNHNN, CDR2 SYGVQD (reference sequence). CDR3 length: 17 residues. Trimming took 11 bases from V and 2 from J; bases not matched to a gene: 20. CDR3 DNA sequence: TGCGCCGCCTCTGACGGGCTAGCGGACCCCAGACAAGAGACCCAGTACTTC. As protein: CAASDGLADPRQETQYF.

This chain joins TRBV4-2 and TRBJ1-4; no reliable D call. Per germline, CDR1 LGHNA and CDR2 YNFKEQ. The V end was cut by 1 base, the J end by 11 bases, with 14 bases between. CDR3 length equals 14 residues. This CDR3 is CASSQGAGGPKLFF. CDR3 DNA sequence: TGTGCCAGCAGCCAAGGGGCAGGAGGTCCTAAACTGTTTTTT.

This chain connects TRBV7-1 to TRBJ2-7; TRBD1 agrees at 8 bases. TRBV7-1 is annotated as an ORF whose role is uncertain. V lost 5 bases and J lost 2; bases outside the gene matches: 8. The CDR3 loop spans 15 amino acids. The CDR3 sequence: CASSPQGAWTYEQYF. CDR3 nucleotide sequence: TGTGCCAGCAGCCCCCAGGGGGCATGGACCTACGAGCAGTACTTC.

V gene TRBV28 combines with J gene TRBJ2-1; D gene uncertain. V was shortened by 3 bases and J by 6 bases, with 3 bases between the two germline ends. The CDR3 sequence is 11 residues long. Germline V gives CDR1 MDHEN, CDR2 SYDVKM. The CDR3 sequence: CASSLSNEQFF. The DNA for the CDR3 is TGTGCCAGCAGTTTGTCCAATGAGCAGTTCTTC.

This CDR3 is CASSGGTRDEQYF. CDR3 in DNA: TGTGCCAGCAGCGGCGGGACTAGGGACGAGCAGTACTTC. The chain employs TRBV7-6 and TRBJ2-7; 8 bases are a match to TRBD2. This CDR3 has 13 residues. The V segment lost 5 bases and the J segment 5 bases; nucleotides outside the gene matches: 5. The germline gives CDR1 SGHVS, CDR2 FNYEAQ.

The chain has TRBV4-3 and TRBJ1-4; TRBD1 matches 8 bases. Germline assignment: CDR1 LGHNA and CDR2 YSLEER. CDR3 length: 15 amino acids. Trimming took 3 bases from V and 4 from J; bases not matched to a gene: 4. The CDR3 bases are TGCGCCAGCAGCCACGGACAGGGTGATAATGAAAAACTGTTTTTT. Amino acid sequence: CASSHGQGDNEKLFF.

This chain joins TRBV19 and TRBJ1-5; no clear D. Germline V gene data show CDR1 as LNHDA and CDR2 as SQIVND (reference sequence). The CDR3 extends over 13 amino acids. V was clipped by 8 bases and J by 5 bases, with 13 bases between them. This CDR3 is CASGRVFDQPQHF. CDR3 coding DNA: TGTGCCAGTGGCCGCGTATTTGATCAGCCCCAGCATTTT.

The J gene is TRBJ1-2, the V gene TRBV7-3; 7 positions agree with TRBD1. Trimming at V came to 5 bases and at J to 2 bases, leaving 5 bases not matched to a gene. Per the germline V gene, CDR1 is SGHTA and CDR2 is FQGTGA. The CDR3 extends over 14 amino acids. The CDR3 spells CASSPQDRNYGYTF. CDR3 bases: TGTGCCAGCAGCCCACAGGACAGGAACTATGGCTACACCTTC.

This clone was counted once. The chain combines TRBV7-9 with TRBJ1-5; D perhaps matches TRBD1 (5 bases). The germline gives CDR1 SEHNR, CDR2 FQNEAQ (reference sequence). The CDR3 contains 14 residues. V was cut by 1 base and J by 2 bases, with 6 bases left in between. CDR3: CASSLEGGNQPQHF. The CDR3 bases are TGTGCCAGCAGCTTAGAAGGGGGCAATCAGCCCCAGCATTTT.